The 6 T cell receptor beta chains listed next were all sequenced from one sample in a study of blood T cell repertoires in COVID-19. Produced via immunoSEQ multiplex PCR; TCRdb's table is partial and in-frame only. The repertoire includes 60,000 or so clones, roughly 79% of them detected once, and over 4% sits in the top ten. The sample comprised peripheral blood. The receptors stem from a human donor in a cohort sampled during active COVID-19.

This clone is medium-sized by share. This rearrangement joins TRBV7-9 to TRBJ1-4; D gene uncertain. CDR1 is SEHNR, CDR2 FQNEAQ, per germline (reference sequence). This CDR3 is built from 14 residues. Trimming cost V 1 base and J 5 bases, with 8 bases left between them. The CDR3 nucleotides are TGTGCCAGCAGCTTAGTAGCGGGGAATGAAAAACTGTTTTTT. Translation gives CASSLVAGNEKLFF.

In this sample, this clone turned up many times. The chain carries TRBV7-3 and TRBJ1-6, with a weak D call TRBD1 (5 bases). This CDR3 has 16 amino acids. The germline CDR1 and CDR2 sequences are SGHTA and FQGTGA. V was trimmed by 1 base and J by 4 bases, leaving 11 bases between them. This CDR3 reads CASSLMPGQYNSPLHF. The CDR3 DNA follows: TGTGCCAGCAGCTTAATGCCCGGACAATATAATTCACCCCTCCACTTT.

This chain connects TRBV2 to TRBJ2-3, with TRBD2 identical over 9 bases. This CDR3 region has 15 residues. Trimming cost V 7 bases and J 7 bases; bases outside gene matches: 12. Germline-derived CDR1 and CDR2 are SNHLY and FYNNEI. CDR3 residues: CASNLEAGGLYTQYF. The DNA of the CDR3 is TGTGCCAGCAATTTGGAGGCGGGAGGGCTTTATACGCAGTATTTT. The whole variable domain, remainder taken from reference TRBV2 and TRBJ2-3, is EPEVTQTPSHQVTQMGQEVILRCVPISNHLYFYWYRQILGQKVEFLVSFYNNEISEKSEIFDDQFSVERPDGSNFTLKIRSTKLEDSAMYFCASNLEAGGLYTQYFGPGTRLTVL.

The chain recombines TRBV2 with TRBJ1-2; 11 bases are a match to TRBD1. CDR1 and CDR2 from the germline V gene are SNHLY and FYNNEI. This CDR3 spans 13 amino acids. J lost 4 bases, V lost 8 bases, and 3 bases had no gene match. This CDR3 reads CASGTGGSYGYTF. In DNA, the CDR3 is TGTGCCAGCGGGACAGGGGGTAGCTATGGCTACACCTTC.

The chain joins TRBV19 to TRBJ1-5, with a possible D match to TRBD1 (6 bases). Germline CDR1 is LNHDA and CDR2 is SQIVND (reference sequence). There are 15 residues in the CDR3. V was clipped by 5 bases and J by 2 bases, with 13 bases between them. The CDR3 DNA sequence: TGTGCCAGTAGTGCGGGGGCCACGGGCAATCAGCCCCAGCATTTT. Translating it yields CASSAGATGNQPQHF.

The rearrangement joins TRBV7-8 to TRBJ2-7, with 10 positions matching TRBD2. The junction had 12 bases not matched to a gene; V was cut back by 7 bases and J by 6 bases. There are 15 residues in the CDR3. Germline V gene lookup returns CDR1 SGHVS and CDR2 FQNEAQ. The CDR3 sequence is CASNPRAGGLSEQYF. CDR3 coding DNA: TGTGCCAGCAACCCTCGAGCGGGAGGGCTAAGCGAGCAGTACTTC.